These 2 T cell receptor beta chains share one sample of origin, sequenced in a study of T cell repertoires in ileal Crohn's disease. Profiled with immunoSEQ multiplex PCR; TCRdb holds only in-frame clones, not every one. Of 9,500 to 15,000 clones listed, around 81% were seen once; the top ten hold 4.5%. Sequencing was performed on ileal tissue. Receptors originate from an adult with Crohn's disease.

The CDR3: CASSLGLAGVYQETQYF. The DNA of the CDR3 is TGCGCCAGCAGCTTGGGCCTAGCGGGGGTGTACCAAGAGACCCAGTACTTC. The rearrangement links TRBV5-1 to TRBJ2-5; 10 bases are a match to TRBD2. The germline CDR1 and CDR2 sequences are SGHRS and YFSETQ. The ends lost 0 bases at V and 0 bases at J; junction bases unmatched: 5. This CDR3 is 17 amino acids long.

This clone was observed once. The rearrangement joins TRBV5-4 to TRBJ1-2, with 7 bases fitting TRBD1. The germline V gene has CDR1 SGHNT and CDR2 YYREEE (reference sequence). V gave up 2 bases and J gave up 0 bases; unmatched junction bases: 7. CDR3 length equals 16 residues. CDR3 sequence reads: CASSLGGGRSNYGYTF. The CDR3 bases are TGTGCCAGCAGCTTAGGAGGGGGCAGGTCTAACTATGGCTACACCTTC.